The clone carrying this TCR beta chain has only one observation. The antigen remains unidentified. Lysates of CMV-infected fibroblasts at 10 ug/mL stimulated these cells. Sorting of responding CD4+ T cells relied on upregulated CD40 ligand together with CD69. Adults with HIV-1 started suppressive ART while chronically infected. The V end lost 2 bases, the J end lost 1 base, and 9 bases lay between the germline ends. Germline V gene data show CDR1 as GTSNPN and CDR2 as SVGIG (reference sequence). The CDR3 has 15 amino acids. The sample originates from a study of persistence of HIV-infected CD4 T cells. Study summary: A couple of participants gave one leukapheresis sample; others gave up to about 180 mL blood repeatedly. Overall study findings and caveats: Compared with CD3/CD28-stimulated cells, CMV- and Gag-responding cells showed lower TCRbeta richness. Rare CMV-responding cells carrying HIV-1 proviruses were not analyzed separately for TCR.

The immunoSEQ assay was version 4, run in survey mode. The assay was immunoSEQ multiplex PCR, and TCRdb's table has in-frame clones only and misses some. The data hold about 17,000 clones, with less than 75% observed a single time. The sequenced sample was CD4+ T cells sorted from PBMCs after roughly 18-hour stimulation, obtained from a patient who received antiretroviral therapy. The rearrangement links TRBV30 to TRBJ2-6, with TRBD1 as a possible D gene (6 bases). The origin of this receptor is an adult woman with HIV who was CMV-seropositive. The CDR3 DNA sequence: TGTGCCTGGAGTACAGGGCGGTCTGGGGCCAACGTCCTGACTTTC. This encodes CAWSTGRSGANVLTF.